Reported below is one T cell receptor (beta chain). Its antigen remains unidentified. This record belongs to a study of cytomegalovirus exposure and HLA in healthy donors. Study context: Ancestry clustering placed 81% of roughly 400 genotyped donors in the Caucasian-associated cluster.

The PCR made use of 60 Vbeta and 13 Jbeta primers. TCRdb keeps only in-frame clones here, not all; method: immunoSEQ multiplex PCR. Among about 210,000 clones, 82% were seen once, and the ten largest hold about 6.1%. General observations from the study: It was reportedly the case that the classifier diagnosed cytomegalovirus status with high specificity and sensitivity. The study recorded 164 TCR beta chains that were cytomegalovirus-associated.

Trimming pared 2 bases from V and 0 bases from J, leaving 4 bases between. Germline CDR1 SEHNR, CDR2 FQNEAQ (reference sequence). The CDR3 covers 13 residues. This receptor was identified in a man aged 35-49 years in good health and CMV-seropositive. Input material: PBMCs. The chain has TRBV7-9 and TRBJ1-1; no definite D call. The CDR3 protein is CASSLQLNTEAFF. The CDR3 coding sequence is TGTGCCAGCAGCTTACAGTTGAACACTGAAGCTTTCTTT.